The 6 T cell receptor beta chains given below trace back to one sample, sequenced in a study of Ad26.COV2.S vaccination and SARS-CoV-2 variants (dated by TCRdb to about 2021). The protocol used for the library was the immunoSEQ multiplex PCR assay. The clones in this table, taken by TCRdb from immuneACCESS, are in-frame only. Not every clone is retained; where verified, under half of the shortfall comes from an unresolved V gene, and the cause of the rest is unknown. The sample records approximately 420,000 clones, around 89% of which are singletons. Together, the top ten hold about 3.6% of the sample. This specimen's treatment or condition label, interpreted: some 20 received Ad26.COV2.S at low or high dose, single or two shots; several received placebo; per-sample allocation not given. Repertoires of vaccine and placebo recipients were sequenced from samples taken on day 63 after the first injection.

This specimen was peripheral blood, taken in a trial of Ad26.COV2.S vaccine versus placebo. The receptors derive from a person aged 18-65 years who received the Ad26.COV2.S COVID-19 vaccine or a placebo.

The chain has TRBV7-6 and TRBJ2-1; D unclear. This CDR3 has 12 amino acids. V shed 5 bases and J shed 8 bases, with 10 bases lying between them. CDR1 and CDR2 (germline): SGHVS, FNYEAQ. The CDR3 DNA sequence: TGTGCCAGCAGCCCTAGTGGGGATGAGCAGTTCTTC. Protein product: CASSPSGDEQFF.

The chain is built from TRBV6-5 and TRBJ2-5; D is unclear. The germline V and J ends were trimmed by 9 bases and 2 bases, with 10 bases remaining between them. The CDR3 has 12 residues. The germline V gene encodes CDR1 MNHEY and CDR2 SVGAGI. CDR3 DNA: TGTGCCAGTAGGCGAAATCAAGAGACCCAGTACTTC. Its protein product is CASRRNQETQYF.

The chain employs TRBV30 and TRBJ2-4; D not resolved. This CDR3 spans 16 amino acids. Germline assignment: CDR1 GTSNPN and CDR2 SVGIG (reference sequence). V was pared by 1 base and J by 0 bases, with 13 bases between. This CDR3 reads CAWSGVAEIAKNIQYF. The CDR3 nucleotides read TGTGCCTGGAGTGGAGTGGCAGAAATAGCCAAAAACATTCAGTACTTC.

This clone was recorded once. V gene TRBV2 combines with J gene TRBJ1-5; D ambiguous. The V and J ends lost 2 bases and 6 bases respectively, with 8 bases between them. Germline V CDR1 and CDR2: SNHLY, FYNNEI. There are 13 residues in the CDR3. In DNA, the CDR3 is TGTGCCAGCAGTGAACGGCAGAGTCAGCCCCAGCATTTT. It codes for CASSERQSQPQHF.

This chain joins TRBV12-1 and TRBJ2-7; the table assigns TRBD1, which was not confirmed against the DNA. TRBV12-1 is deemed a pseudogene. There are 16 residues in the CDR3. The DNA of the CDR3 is TGTGCCAGCAGCTTACGACAGGGAAAGAGCTCCTACGAGCAGTACTTC. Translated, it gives CASSLRQGKSSYEQYF.

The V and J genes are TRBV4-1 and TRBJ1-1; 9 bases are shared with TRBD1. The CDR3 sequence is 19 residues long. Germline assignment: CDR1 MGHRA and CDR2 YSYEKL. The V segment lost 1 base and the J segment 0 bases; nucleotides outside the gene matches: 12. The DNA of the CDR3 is TGCGCCAGCAGCCAAGGGGAGAACAGGGGGCATCGCATGAACACTGAAGCTTTCTTT. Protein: CASSQGENRGHRMNTEAFF.